A single sample gave rise to the 26 T cell receptor beta chains below, sequenced in a study of blood T cell repertoires in COVID-19. The protocol was immunoSEQ multiplex PCR, while the TCRdb copy is restricted to in-frame clones and leaves out a portion. The sample carries fewer than 130,000 clones, roughly four fifths recorded once. The sample was peripheral blood. These receptors were obtained from a woman aged 60-75 years with acute or convalescent COVID-19.

The V gene is TRBV19, the J gene TRBJ1-6; no clear D gene. The ends were cut back, 3 bases at V and 4 bases at J, with 13 bases in the middle. The CDR3 sequence is 16 residues long. Per the germline V gene, CDR1 is LNHDA and CDR2 is SQIVND (reference sequence). CDR3 nucleotide sequence: TGTGCCAGTAGTATCGGCAGGCGACGGTATAATTCACCCCTCCACTTT. It specifies CASSIGRRRYNSPLHF.

The chain uses TRBV2 and TRBJ2-7; 8 nucleotides match TRBD1. V trimming: 2 bases; J trimming: 4 bases; junction bases outside the gene matches: 7. CDR1 is SNHLY, CDR2 FYNNEI, per germline. CDR3 length equals 15 residues. CDR3 amino acids: CASSESGTGSYEQYF. The CDR3 DNA reads as TGTGCCAGCAGTGAAAGTGGGACAGGATCGTACGAGCAGTACTTC.

The V gene is TRBV18, the J gene TRBJ1-1; D unclear. This CDR3 is built from 17 residues. Trimming stripped 2 bases from V and 0 bases from J, with 16 bases between. Germline loops: CDR1 KGHSH, CDR2 LQKENI. CDR3 amino acids: CASSPSSGNMMNTEAFF. As DNA, the CDR3 is TGTGCCAGCTCACCAAGTTCCGGGAATATGATGAACACTGAAGCTTTCTTT.

The CDR3 DNA is TGTGCCAGCAGCTTCCACAGGGAAGAGACCCAGTACTTC. Residues: CASSFHREETQYF. The chain combines TRBV5-5 with TRBJ2-5; maybe TRBD1 (6 bases). The V end was cut by 2 bases, the J end by 3 bases, with 8 bases between. This CDR3 has 13 amino acids. The germline gives CDR1 SGHKS, CDR2 YYEKEE (reference sequence). The variable domain in full, completed from reference TRBV5-5 and TRBJ2-5, reads DAGVTQSPTHLIKTRGQQVTLRCSPISGHKSVSWYQQVLGQGPQFIFQYYEKEERGRGNFPDRFSARQFPNYSSELNVNALLLGDSALYLCASSFHREETQYFGPGTRLLVL.

The chain links TRBV5-8 to TRBJ1-1; D may be TRBD1 (5 bases). CDR1 and CDR2 (germline): SGHTS, YDEGEE. The germline V and J ends were trimmed by 0 bases and 3 bases, with 12 bases remaining between them. The CDR3 has 15 residues. In DNA form, the CDR3 reads TGTGCCAGCAGCTTGGATCGGGGGATGTACACTGAAGCTTTCTTT. It translates to CASSLDRGMYTEAFF.

This chain links TRBV19 with TRBJ1-5; D is possibly TRBD1 (5 bases). The V end lost 6 bases, the J end lost 0 bases, and 12 bases lay between the germline ends. Germline V gene sequence: CDR1 LNHDA, CDR2 SQIVND (reference sequence). The CDR3 contains 15 residues. The CDR3 nucleotides are TGTGCCAGTAGGAAAGACAGTTATAGCAATCAGCCCCAGCATTTT. Its translation: CASRKDSYSNQPQHF. Variable domain in full (rest from reference TRBV19 and TRBJ1-5): DGGITQSPKYLFRKEGQNVTLSCEQNLNHDAMYWYRQDPGQGLRLIYYSQIVNDFQKGDIAEGYSVSREKKESFPLTVTSAQKNPTAFYLCASRKDSYSNQPQHFGDGTRLSIL.

This CDR3 is CASSYSRGRGGYTF. As DNA, the CDR3 is TGTGCCAGCAGTTATAGTCGGGGTAGAGGCGGCTACACCTTC. The V call is TRBV27, the J call TRBJ1-2, with D uncertain. The V gene lost 4 bases and the J gene lost 8 bases, with 17 bases spanning the gap. The CDR3 loop spans 14 amino acids. The germline V gene encodes CDR1 MNHEY and CDR2 SMNVEV (reference sequence).

The chain employs TRBV13 and TRBJ2-7, with TRBD1 matching over 10 bases. The J segment lost 6 bases and the V segment lost 4 bases, leaving 9 bases of the junction unmatched. The CDR3 contains 15 residues. Germline CDR1 reads PRHDT; CDR2 reads FYEKMQ (reference sequence). CDR3 protein: CASSSSRQGASEQYF. The CDR3 nucleotides read TGTGCCAGCAGCTCCTCCCGACAGGGGGCTTCCGAGCAGTACTTC.

This sequence joins TRBV11-1 and TRBJ1-2; no reliable D call. The germline V and J ends were trimmed by 5 bases and 3 bases, with 7 bases remaining between them. Per germline, CDR1 SGHAT and CDR2 FQDESV (reference sequence). CDR3 length: 12 amino acids. CDR3: CASSTPDYGYTF. Written as DNA, the CDR3 is TGTGCCAGCAGCACACCCGACTATGGCTACACCTTC.

This rearrangement joins TRBV6-5 to TRBJ1-1; D remains unclear. The ends were cut back, 2 bases at V and 1 base at J, with 8 bases in the middle. CDR3 length: 14 residues. Germline CDR1 reads MNHEY; CDR2 reads SVGAGI. This CDR3 reads CASSYDNQNTEAFF. DNA of the CDR3: TGTGCCAGCAGTTACGACAACCAGAACACTGAAGCTTTCTTT.

This chain uses TRBV7-2 with TRBJ1-1; TRBD1 matches at 8 bases. Germline values: CDR1 SGHTA, CDR2 FQGNSA. There are 13 residues in the CDR3. V lost 7 bases and J lost 7; bases outside the gene matches: 8. The CDR3 DNA follows: TGTGCCAGCACCTACCAGGGGGCGAGTGAAGCTTTCTTT. It specifies CASTYQGASEAFF.

The V gene is TRBV11-3, the J gene TRBJ2-5; 9 bases agree with TRBD2. Per the germline V gene, CDR1 is SGHNT and CDR2 is YENEEA. The CDR3 consists of 13 residues. J was trimmed by 4 bases and V by 5 bases; bases with no gene match: 2. The CDR3 DNA sequence: TGTGCCAGCAGCCGGACTAGCGTAGAGACCCAGTACTTC. Translating it yields CASSRTSVETQYF.

The chain couples TRBV27 to TRBJ2-5; TRBD2 might be the D (6 bases). V lost 4 bases, J lost 4 bases, and 22 bases lay in between. CDR1 is MNHEY, CDR2 SMNVEV, per germline (reference sequence). The length of the CDR3 is 17 residues. The CDR3 region is CASSSHGSLGGGETQYF. The DNA for the CDR3 is TGTGCCAGCAGTTCCCACGGATCCCTCGGGGGTGGAGAGACCCAGTACTTC.

This clone was seen a few times. V gene TRBV2 combines with J gene TRBJ1-5; D remains unclear. The V end lost 7 bases, the J end lost 7 bases, and 11 bases lay between the germline ends. The CDR3 totals 12 residues. CDR1 SNHLY and CDR2 FYNNEI come from the germline V gene. The CDR3 bases are TGTGCCAGCACCTCAAGCGGGCAGCCCCAGCATTTT. This translates into CASTSSGQPQHF.

The V call is TRBV28, the J call TRBJ1-2; weak D call: TRBD1 (6 bases). CDR1 and CDR2 from the germline V gene are MDHEN and SYDVKM. This CDR3 has 12 residues. V was cut by 3 bases and J by 8 bases, with 10 bases left in between. The CDR3 DNA sequence: TGTGCCAGCAGTTTTTATGGGGGCGGCTACACCTTC. Translated, it gives CASSFYGGGYTF.

This chain links TRBV19 with TRBJ1-1; tentatively, D is TRBD1 (5 bases). Germline loops: CDR1 LNHDA, CDR2 SQIVND (reference sequence). The CDR3 has 13 residues. Trimming cost V 11 bases and J 0 bases, with 13 bases left between them. The CDR3: CAGSQGLNTEAFF. The CDR3 DNA sequence: TGTGCCGGGTCCCAGGGTTTGAACACTGAAGCTTTCTTT.

The rearrangement links TRBV5-1 to TRBJ2-5, with D possibly being TRBD1 (6 bases). Trimming removed 8 bases at V and 0 bases at J, with 11 bases between. The CDR3 extends over 13 amino acids. Germline values: CDR1 SGHRS, CDR2 YFSETQ. CDR3 coding DNA: TGCGCCAGTGGGACATCGTACCAAGAGACCCAGTACTTC. Protein: CASGTSYQETQYF.

The V call is TRBV6-2 or TRBV6-3, the J call TRBJ1-2; TRBD1 is a possible D gene (6 bases). CDR1 is MNHEY, CDR2 SVGEGT, per germline. The CDR3 covers 13 residues. The V gene lost 8 bases and the J gene lost 3 bases, with 13 bases spanning the gap. CDR3 in amino acids: CASGRDNDYGYTF. CDR3 sequence (DNA): TGTGCCAGCGGCCGGGACAATGACTATGGCTACACCTTC.

This chain links TRBV7-3 with TRBJ2-5; a possible D gene is TRBD2 (6 bases). The CDR3 contains 15 residues. V was cut by 0 bases and J by 5 bases, with 13 bases left in between. Looked up from germline, CDR1 is SGHTA and CDR2 is FQGTGA. This CDR3 is CASSLTSGAGETQYF. CDR3 coding DNA: TGTGCCAGCAGCTTAACATCCGGGGCGGGGGAGACCCAGTACTTC.

This rearrangement joins TRBV11-2 to TRBJ2-5; a possible D gene is TRBD1 (6 bases). CDR1 and CDR2 from the germline V gene are SGHAT and FQNNGV. The CDR3 contains 14 residues. Trimming took 5 bases from V and 5 from J, leaving 15 bases between them. CDR3: CASSRMWGPETQYF. The CDR3 bases are TGTGCCAGCAGCCGCATGTGGGGGCCTGAGACCCAGTACTTC. Looking up the rest from reference TRBV11-2 and TRBJ2-5 gives the full variable domain: EAGVAQSPRYKIIEKRQSVAFWCNPISGHATLYWYQQILGQGPKLLIQFQNNGVVDDSQLPKDRFSAERLKGVDSTLKIQPAKLEDSAVYLCASSRMWGPETQYFGPGTRLLVL.

The chain uses TRBV5-1 and TRBJ2-5, with 10 nucleotides matching TRBD1. The V gene end was trimmed by 3 bases and the J gene end by 5 bases; junction bases not matched to a gene: 4. CDR3 length equals 14 residues. Germline assignment: CDR1 SGHRS and CDR2 YFSETQ. Here the CDR3 DNA reads TGCGCCAGCAGCTCCGACAGGGGGCGGGAGACCCAGTACTTC. It translates to CASSSDRGRETQYF.

The chain carries TRBV7-9 and TRBJ2-3, with TRBD2 identical over 13 bases. Per the germline V gene, CDR1 is SEHNR and CDR2 is FQNEAQ (reference sequence). The CDR3 covers 18 residues. With 2 bases clipped from V and 5 bases from J, the junction kept 10 bases outside the gene matches. The CDR3 region has the DNA TGTGCCAGCAGCTTAAACCCCACTAGCGGGGGGGCCAGAGATACGCAGTATTTT. Its protein is CASSLNPTSGGARDTQYF.

The chain uses TRBV19 and TRBJ1-1, with no clear D. CDR3 length equals 14 residues. Trimming shortened V by 10 bases and J by 7 bases, and 22 bases separated the two germline ends. Germline V CDR1 and CDR2: LNHDA, SQIVND (reference sequence). CDR3 nucleotide sequence: TGTGCCACCATAGCGACCCGAGAGCAAAATGAAGCTTTCTTT. Translated, it gives CATIATREQNEAFF. The variable domain in full, completed from reference TRBV19 and TRBJ1-1, reads DGGITQSPKYLFRKEGQNVTLSCEQNLNHDAMYWYRQDPGQGLRLIYYSQIVNDFQKGDIAEGYSVSREKKESFPLTVTSAQKNPTAFYLCATIATREQNEAFFGQGTRLTVV.

The rearrangement uses TRBV6-2 or TRBV6-3 and TRBJ2-7; 9 nucleotides match TRBD2. Germline V lookup: CDR1 MNHEY, CDR2 SVGEGT. This CDR3 comprises 16 residues. V shed 2 bases, J shed 0 bases, and the junction held 5 bases outside the gene matches. CDR3 protein: CASSYVLLAGSYEQYF. In DNA, the CDR3 is TGTGCCAGCAGTTACGTTCTACTAGCGGGCTCCTACGAGCAGTACTTC.

This chain joins TRBV30 and TRBJ1-2; D might be TRBD1 (5 bases). V was cut by 1 base and J by 8 bases, with 20 bases left in between. The CDR3 contains 15 residues. CDR1 and CDR2 from the germline V gene are GTSNPN and SVGIG (reference sequence). The CDR3, as DNA: TGTGCCTGGAGTGGTCGAAGGGGCCGCGCCAGGGGCTACACCTTC. It yields the protein CAWSGRRGRARGYTF.

The chain links TRBV10-3 to TRBJ1-4; perhaps TRBD1 as D (5 bases). CDR1 and CDR2 (germline): ENHRY, SYGVKD. V was cut by 4 bases and J by 12 bases, with 9 bases left in between. The CDR3 covers 11 residues. The CDR3 coding sequence is TGTGCCATCAGTGTGGGGGAGGAACTGTTTTTT. This translates into CAISVGEELFF.